Detailed here is one T cell receptor (beta chain). The CDR3 has 13 residues. V lost 3 bases and J lost 3, with 9 bases in between. In germline, CDR1 is LNHNV, CDR2 YYDKDF (reference sequence). These data come from a study of blood T cell repertoires in COVID-19. Study as a whole: Specimens from acute and convalescent COVID-19 originated in the United States, Italy and Spain. T cells, B-cell-depleted T cells, or PBMCs provided the cDNA or gDNA that served as material.

Authors' analysis steps: Cell counts per sample came from amplifying reference gene primers. Profiling relied on immunoSEQ multiplex PCR, and the TCRdb table lists in-frame clones only, not all of them. The V and J calls and clone size are taken from that table; D and trimming were inferred from the DNA. Of approximately 200,000 clones listed, 65% to 90% are singletons. The TCR comes from a human donor in a cohort sampled during active COVID-19. What was sequenced was peripheral blood. The rearrangement uses TRBV15 and TRBJ2-7; the D gene is possibly TRBD2 (5 bases). The CDR3 sequence is CATSSVRDYEQYF. CDR3 nucleotide sequence: TGTGCCACCAGCAGTGTTCGGGACTACGAGCAGTACTTC.